This is a list of T cell receptor beta chains from one sample in a study of T cell responses to AZD1222 COVID-19 vaccine. The protocol was immunoSEQ multiplex PCR, while the TCRdb copy is restricted to in-frame clones and leaves out a portion. This table has about 110,000 clones, approximately 89% appearing once. This sample comprised peripheral blood, obtained on day 0 of MenACWY control vaccination. The receptors stem from an adult in good health. The CDR3 runs from the conserved cysteine through the conserved F or W. Each record gives: CDR3 protein, CDR3 DNA, J gene, D gene, clone size, V gene. The D gene is left open where the match is weak. Only some rows state a clone size, as once, few, many or a class for expanded clones.

cdr3_aa: CAWGQLYSNQPQHF; cdr3_nt: TGTGCCTGGGGACAGCTTTATAGCAATCAGCCCCAGCATTTT; j_call: TRBJ1-5; d_call: NA; clone_size: NA; v_call: TRBV30
cdr3_aa: CASSAGTGGTEAFF; cdr3_nt: TGTGCCAGCAGCGCGGGGACAGGGGGGACTGAAGCTTTCTTT; j_call: TRBJ1-1; d_call: TRBD1; clone_size: NA; v_call: TRBV9
cdr3_aa: CSAGGQVYEQYF; cdr3_nt: TGCAGCGCTGGGGGACAGGTCTACGAGCAGTACTTC; j_call: TRBJ2-7; d_call: TRBD1; clone_size: once; v_call: TRBV29-1
cdr3_aa: CASSIWKSGYGYTF; cdr3_nt: TGTGCCAGTAGTATATGGAAATCGGGCTATGGCTACACCTTC; j_call: TRBJ1-2; d_call: NA; clone_size: NA; v_call: TRBV19
cdr3_aa: CASSARAFRETQYF; cdr3_nt: TGTGCCAGCAGTGCACGGGCCTTCCGCGAGACCCAGTACTTC; j_call: TRBJ2-5; d_call: NA; clone_size: NA; v_call: TRBV2
cdr3_aa: CASSLGSGQGIGEQFF; cdr3_nt: TGTGCCAGCAGCTTAGGGTCGGGACAGGGGATAGGTGAGCAGTTCTTC; j_call: TRBJ2-1; d_call: TRBD1; clone_size: NA; v_call: TRBV7-2
cdr3_aa: CASSPGTAEYEQYF; cdr3_nt: TGTGCCAGCAGTCCAGGGACAGCCGAATACGAGCAGTACTTC; j_call: TRBJ2-7; d_call: TRBD1; clone_size: NA; v_call: TRBV28
cdr3_aa: CASSESGQGTQYF; cdr3_nt: TGTGCCAGCAGTGAATCGGGCCAGGGGACCCAGTACTTC; j_call: TRBJ2-5; d_call: NA; clone_size: NA; v_call: TRBV2
cdr3_aa: CASSPHTGELFF; cdr3_nt: TGTGCCAGTAGTCCCCACACCGGGGAGCTGTTTTTT; j_call: TRBJ2-2; d_call: NA; clone_size: once; v_call: TRBV19
cdr3_aa: CASRTSGDYEQYF; cdr3_nt: TGTGCCAGCAGAACCTCAGGGGACTACGAGCAGTACTTC; j_call: TRBJ2-7; d_call: NA; clone_size: NA; v_call: TRBV12-3/TRBV12-4
cdr3_aa: CASSYQTANTEAFF; cdr3_nt: TGTGCCAGCAGTTACCAAACAGCGAACACTGAAGCTTTCTTT; j_call: TRBJ1-1; d_call: NA; clone_size: NA; v_call: TRBV6-5
cdr3_aa: CASSWDSAYGYTF; cdr3_nt: TGCGCCAGCAGCTGGGACAGCGCCTATGGCTACACCTTC; j_call: TRBJ1-2; d_call: TRBD1; clone_size: NA; v_call: TRBV5-1
cdr3_aa: CASSYGASSNTEAFF; cdr3_nt: TGTGCCAGCAGTTACGGGGCTTCCTCGAACACTGAAGCTTTCTTT; j_call: TRBJ1-1; d_call: NA; clone_size: once; v_call: TRBV6-5
cdr3_aa: CASSSVGNQPQHF; cdr3_nt: TGTGCCAGCAGTTCGGTGGGCAATCAGCCCCAGCATTTT; j_call: TRBJ1-5; d_call: NA; clone_size: NA; v_call: TRBV28
cdr3_aa: CASARTGDNTGELFF; cdr3_nt: TGTGCCAGCGCTAGGACAGGCGATAACACCGGGGAGCTGTTTTTT; j_call: TRBJ2-2; d_call: TRBD1; clone_size: NA; v_call: TRBV9
cdr3_aa: CASSWPLSPGGKITDTQYF; cdr3_nt: TGTGCCAGCAGCTGGCCCCTTAGCCCAGGGGGCAAAATCACAGATACGCAGTATTTT; j_call: TRBJ2-3; d_call: TRBD1; clone_size: NA; v_call: TRBV7-8
cdr3_aa: CASIIVLAVGTDTQYF; cdr3_nt: TGTGCCAGCATTATCGTATTGGCAGTCGGGACAGATACGCAGTATTTT; j_call: TRBJ2-3; d_call: NA; clone_size: NA; v_call: TRBV2
cdr3_aa: CASSSGRDTGELFF; cdr3_nt: TGTGCCAGCAGCTCCGGACGGGACACCGGGGAGCTGTTTTTT; j_call: TRBJ2-2; d_call: NA; clone_size: NA; v_call: TRBV11-2
cdr3_aa: CAISESGQPFEKLFF; cdr3_nt: TGTGCCATCAGTGAGTCGGGACAGCCCTTTGAAAAACTGTTTTTT; j_call: TRBJ1-4; d_call: TRBD1; clone_size: NA; v_call: TRBV10-3
cdr3_aa: CASSLAGTGTGYTF; cdr3_nt: TGTGCCAGCAGCTTAGCAGGGACAGGGACTGGCTACACCTTC; j_call: TRBJ1-2; d_call: TRBD1; clone_size: NA; v_call: TRBV7-2
cdr3_aa: CASTGGRTDTQYF; cdr3_nt: TGTGCCAGCACAGGGGGCCGCACAGATACGCAGTATTTT; j_call: TRBJ2-3; d_call: TRBD1; clone_size: NA; v_call: TRBV9
cdr3_aa: CASSSPGRMNTEAFF; cdr3_nt: TGTGCCAGCAGTTCGCCGGGACGGATGAACACTGAAGCTTTCTTT; j_call: TRBJ1-1; d_call: NA; clone_size: NA; v_call: TRBV27
cdr3_aa: CASSSRTGDNEQFF; cdr3_nt: TGTGCCAGCAGCTCGAGGACAGGGGACAATGAGCAGTTCTTC; j_call: TRBJ2-1; d_call: TRBD1; clone_size: once; v_call: TRBV7-2
cdr3_aa: CASSLNNSPLHF; cdr3_nt: TGTGCCAGCAGCCTTAACAATTCACCCCTCCACTTT; j_call: TRBJ1-6; d_call: NA; clone_size: NA; v_call: TRBV6-5
cdr3_aa: CASSPGTANTGELFF; cdr3_nt: TGCGCCAGCAGCCCCGGGACAGCGAACACCGGGGAGCTGTTTTTT; j_call: TRBJ2-2; d_call: TRBD1; clone_size: NA; v_call: TRBV5-1
cdr3_aa: CASSVRQGAAEAFF; cdr3_nt: TGTGCCAGCAGCGTGCGACAGGGGGCTGCTGAAGCTTTCTTT; j_call: TRBJ1-1; d_call: TRBD1; clone_size: NA; v_call: TRBV13
cdr3_aa: CASSYSSSLNQPQHF; cdr3_nt: TGTGCCAGCAGTTACTCGAGCAGTCTCAATCAGCCCCAGCATTTT; j_call: TRBJ1-5; d_call: NA; clone_size: NA; v_call: TRBV6-5
cdr3_aa: CSVVGQDHYEQYF; cdr3_nt: TGCAGCGTTGTAGGGCAGGACCACTACGAGCAGTACTTC; j_call: TRBJ2-7; d_call: NA; clone_size: once; v_call: TRBV29-1
cdr3_aa: CASSRGQTPNTGELFF; cdr3_nt: TGTGCCAGCAGCAGAGGACAGACCCCGAACACCGGGGAGCTGTTTTTT; j_call: TRBJ2-2; d_call: NA; clone_size: NA; v_call: TRBV11-3
cdr3_aa: CASSLIRTDRAHEQFF; cdr3_nt: TGTGCCAGCAGTTTAATAAGAACGGACAGGGCACATGAGCAGTTCTTC; j_call: TRBJ2-1; d_call: TRBD1; clone_size: NA; v_call: TRBV27
cdr3_aa: CASSPSQGRETQYF; cdr3_nt: TGTGCCAGCTCACCCAGTCAGGGACGAGAGACCCAGTACTTC; j_call: TRBJ2-5; d_call: NA; clone_size: NA; v_call: TRBV18
cdr3_aa: CASRNKRGETQYF; cdr3_nt: TGTGCCAGCAGGAATAAGAGGGGAGAGACCCAGTACTTC; j_call: TRBJ2-5; d_call: NA; clone_size: NA; v_call: TRBV12-3/TRBV12-4